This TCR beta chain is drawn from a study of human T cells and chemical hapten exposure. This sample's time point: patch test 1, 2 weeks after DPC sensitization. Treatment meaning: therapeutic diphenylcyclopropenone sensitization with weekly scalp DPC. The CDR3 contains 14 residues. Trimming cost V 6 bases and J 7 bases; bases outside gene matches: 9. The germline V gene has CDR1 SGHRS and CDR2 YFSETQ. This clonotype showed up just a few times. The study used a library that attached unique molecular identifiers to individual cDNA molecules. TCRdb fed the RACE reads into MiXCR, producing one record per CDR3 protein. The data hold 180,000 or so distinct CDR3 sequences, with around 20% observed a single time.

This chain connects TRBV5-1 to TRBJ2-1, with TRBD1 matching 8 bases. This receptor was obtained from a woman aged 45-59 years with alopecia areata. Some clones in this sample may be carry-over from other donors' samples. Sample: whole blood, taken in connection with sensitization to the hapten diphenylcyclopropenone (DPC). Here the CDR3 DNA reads TGCGCCAGCACTCCCGGTCAGGGGGCGAATGAGCAGTTCTTC. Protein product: CASTPGQGANEQFF. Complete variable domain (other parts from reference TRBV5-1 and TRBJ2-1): KAGVTQTPRYLIKTRGQQVTLSCSPISGHRSVSWYQQTPGQGLQFLFEYFSETQRNKGNFPGRFSGRQFSNSRSEMNVSTLELGDSALYLCASTPGQGANEQFFGPGTRLTVL.